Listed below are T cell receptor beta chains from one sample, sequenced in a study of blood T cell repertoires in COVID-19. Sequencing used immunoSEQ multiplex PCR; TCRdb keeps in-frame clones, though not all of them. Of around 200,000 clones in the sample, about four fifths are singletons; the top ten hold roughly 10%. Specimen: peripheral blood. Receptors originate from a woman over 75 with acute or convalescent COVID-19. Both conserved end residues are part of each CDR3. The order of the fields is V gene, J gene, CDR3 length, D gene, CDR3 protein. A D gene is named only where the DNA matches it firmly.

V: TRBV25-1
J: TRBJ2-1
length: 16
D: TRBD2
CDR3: CASSVTSGREWNEQFF

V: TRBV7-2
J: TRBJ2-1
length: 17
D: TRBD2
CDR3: CASSLLGGVGSYNEQFF

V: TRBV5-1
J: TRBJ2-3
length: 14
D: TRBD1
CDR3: CASSPGQTTDTQYF

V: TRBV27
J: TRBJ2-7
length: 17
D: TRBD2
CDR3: CASSPGIGRETSYEQYF

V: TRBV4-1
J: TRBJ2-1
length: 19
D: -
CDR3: CASRPHDWGQGIPYNEQFF

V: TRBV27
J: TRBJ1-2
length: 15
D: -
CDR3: CASRPSEAVSYGYTF

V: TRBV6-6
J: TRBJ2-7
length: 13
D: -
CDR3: CASSQTGEGEQYF

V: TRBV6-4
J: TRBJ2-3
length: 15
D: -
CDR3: CASRREGGVTDTQYF

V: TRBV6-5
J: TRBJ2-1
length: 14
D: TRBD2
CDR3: CASSGTSGSYEQFF

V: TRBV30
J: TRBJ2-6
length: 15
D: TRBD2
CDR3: CAWSVKLAGGPVLTF

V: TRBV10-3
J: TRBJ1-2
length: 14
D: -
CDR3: CAISAGLLVWGYTF

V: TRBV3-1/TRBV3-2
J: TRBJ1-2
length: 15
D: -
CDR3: CASSQASLRDYGYTF

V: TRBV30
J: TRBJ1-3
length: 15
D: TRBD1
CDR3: CAWSTTQGVGNTIYF

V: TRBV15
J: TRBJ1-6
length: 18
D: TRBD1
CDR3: CATSDRTIPGQTNSPLHF

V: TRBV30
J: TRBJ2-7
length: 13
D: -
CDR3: CAWSRGFRDEQYF

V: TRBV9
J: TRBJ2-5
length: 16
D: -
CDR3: CASSVQPVDSQETQYF

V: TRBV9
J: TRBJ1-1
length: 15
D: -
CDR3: CASSVGIGVATEAFF

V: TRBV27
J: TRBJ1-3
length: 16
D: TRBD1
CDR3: CASSQRTGGSGNTIYF

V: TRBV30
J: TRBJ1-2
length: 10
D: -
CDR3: CASQEDGYTF

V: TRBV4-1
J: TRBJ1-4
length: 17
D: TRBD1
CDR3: CASKEVGQGATNEKLFF

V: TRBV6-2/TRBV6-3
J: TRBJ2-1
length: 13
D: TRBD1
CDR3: CASSRTGDNEQFF

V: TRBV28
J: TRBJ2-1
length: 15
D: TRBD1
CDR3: CASRGQGLGYNEQFF

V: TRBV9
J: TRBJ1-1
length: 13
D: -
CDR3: CASSVAVNTEAFF

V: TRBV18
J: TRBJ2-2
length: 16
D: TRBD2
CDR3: CASSPTSGANTGELFF

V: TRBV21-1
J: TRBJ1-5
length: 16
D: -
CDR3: CASSKFWSGHNQPQHF

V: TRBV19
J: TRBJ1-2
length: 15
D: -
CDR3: CASSIDLTDAYGYTF

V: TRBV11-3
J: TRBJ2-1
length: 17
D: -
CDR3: CASSFSTGWASYNEQFF

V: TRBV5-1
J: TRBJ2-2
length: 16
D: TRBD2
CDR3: CASSLGLASLTGELFF

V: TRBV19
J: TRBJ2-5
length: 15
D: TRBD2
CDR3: CASSMAGGVQETQYF

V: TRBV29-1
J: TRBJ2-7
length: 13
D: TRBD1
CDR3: CSVAGTGGSEQYF

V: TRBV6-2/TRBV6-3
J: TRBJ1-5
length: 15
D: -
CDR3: CASSYTGNSNQPQHF

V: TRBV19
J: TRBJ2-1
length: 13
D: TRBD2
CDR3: CASSAGGSGEQFF

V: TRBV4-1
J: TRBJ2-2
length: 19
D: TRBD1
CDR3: CASSQEYRVGQGYAGELFF

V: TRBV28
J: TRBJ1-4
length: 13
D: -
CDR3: CASKIEGSEKLFF

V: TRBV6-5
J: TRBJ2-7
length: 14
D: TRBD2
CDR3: CASSYAGGAYEQYF

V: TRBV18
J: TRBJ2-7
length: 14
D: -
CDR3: CASSLQRADYEQYF

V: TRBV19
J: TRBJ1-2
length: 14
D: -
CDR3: CASSIEVTIYGYTF

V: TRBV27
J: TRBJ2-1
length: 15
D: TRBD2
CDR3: CASARPGLALDEQFF

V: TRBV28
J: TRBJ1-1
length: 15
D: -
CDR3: CASSLGGARNTEAFF

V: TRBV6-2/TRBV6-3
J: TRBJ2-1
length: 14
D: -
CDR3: CASRYRTIYNEQFF

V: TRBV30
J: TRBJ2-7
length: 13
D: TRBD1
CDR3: CAWNRGLLYEQYF

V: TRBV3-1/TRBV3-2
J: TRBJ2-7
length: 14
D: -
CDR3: CASSSGGVVVEQYF

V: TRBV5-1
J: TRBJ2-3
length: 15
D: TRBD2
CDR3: CASTPGLAATDTQYF

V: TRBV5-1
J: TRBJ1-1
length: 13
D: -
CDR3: CASSLGGGTEAFF

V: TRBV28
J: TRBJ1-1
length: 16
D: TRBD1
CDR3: CASSSPGTVKNTEAFF

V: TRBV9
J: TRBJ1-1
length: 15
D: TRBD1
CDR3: CASSLLQGAGTEAFF

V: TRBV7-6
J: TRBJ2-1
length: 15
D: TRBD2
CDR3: CASSSTGGSYNEQFF

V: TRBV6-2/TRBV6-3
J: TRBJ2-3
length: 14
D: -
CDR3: CASSSWRASDTQYF